One sample yielded the 3 T cell receptor beta chains listed below, sequenced in a study of T cells after yellow fever vaccination (dated by TCRdb to the late 2010s). Library construction relied on 5' RACE. The sample was run on an Illumina NovaSeq 6000. TCRdb reworked the public reads: Q25 trimming with fastp, MiXCR clone assembly, productive beta chains retained. Rows matching on CDR3 protein sequence are summarized as one entry with the most common DNA and genes. The sample table shows some 340,000 distinct CDR3 sequences, and about 4% are seen once. The ten biggest clones cover roughly 24% of the sample. This specimen's treatment or condition label, per the study, means: live attenuated yellow fever vaccine strain. The material sequenced was PBMCs, taken 5 days after the yellow fever booster vaccination. The receptors here all came from a man aged 18 to 35 who received the YFV17D yellow fever vaccine.

V is TRBV6-5 and J is TRBJ2-3; D gene uncertain. Germline CDR1 MNHEY, CDR2 SVGAGI. V lost 0 bases to trimming and J lost 2 bases, with 6 bases between them. The CDR3 is made up of 14 amino acids. CDR3 sequence reads: CASSYSPVTDTQYF. CDR3 DNA sequence: TGTGCCAGCAGTTACTCACCAGTCACAGATACGCAGTATTTT.

This clonotype was observed a handful of times. This sequence joins TRBV15 and TRBJ2-5; D not resolved. Germline values: CDR1 LNHNV, CDR2 YYDKDF (reference sequence). This CDR3 is 15 amino acids long. V was clipped by 1 base and J by 5 bases, with 14 bases between them. CDR3 nucleotides: TGTGCCACCAGCAGAGTACCCCAAGGACGGGAGACCCAGTACTTC. Protein sequence: CATSRVPQGRETQYF.

In this sample, this clonotype turned up many times. The rearrangement links TRBV5-6 to TRBJ2-1; D remains ambiguous. CDR3 length: 11 amino acids. Deletions cut 6 bases from V and 5 bases from J, with 6 bases between. Germline values: CDR1 SGHDT, CDR2 YYEEEE. CDR3 DNA: TGTGCCAGCACCAAGAACAATGAGCAGTTCTTC. Translated, it gives CASTKNNEQFF.